This T cell receptor beta chain was identified during a study of vaccination and CD4 T cells after COVID-19. Cultured CD4+ T cell DNA underwent sequencing with the Oncomine TCR Beta short-read assay. MiXCR was run by TCRdb on the PCR reads, yielding one entry per CDR3 protein. The repertoire holds 18,000 or so distinct CDR3 sequences, with under 30% as singletons. Treatment described: approximately 9-day PBMC culture with coronavirus spike peptide pools or control peptides (ViraFEST assay). V was cut by 2 bases and J by 0 bases, with 14 bases left in between. The CDR3 is 17 residues long. In germline, CDR1 is SGHTA, CDR2 FQGNSA. In regard to this clonotype: Antigen unknown.

The chain has TRBV7-2 and TRBJ2-4; the D is unclear. This TCR was recovered from a human donor with COVID-19. Material: cultured CD4+ T cells from blood. The CDR3 loop is CASSLMGSALAKNIQYF. In DNA form, the CDR3 reads TGTGCCAGCAGCTTAATGGGGTCAGCGCTAGCCAAAAACATTCAGTACTTC.